This T cell receptor (beta chain) was sequenced during a study of vaccination and CD4 T cells after COVID-19. The treatment here: roughly ten-day PBMC culture with coronavirus spike peptide pools or control peptides (ViraFEST assay). Gathered ahead of the COVID-19 pandemic (2011-2018) were the CD4+ T cells of the unexposed donor. Alongside around 10 IU/ml IL-2 and about 9.5 ug/ml peptide pools, PBMCs were cultured at about 2.2 million per well. Investigators isolated CD4+ T cells by negative selection after around ten days of culture. With the Oncomine TCR Beta short-read assay, DNA from cultured CD4+ T cells was sequenced. Each CDR3 protein is one row after TCRdb ran MiXCR on the PCR reads. In the table there are thousands of distinct CDR3 sequences, 50% to 65% of which are singletons. The V end was cut by 3 bases, the J end by 2 bases, with 10 bases between. The germline CDR1 and CDR2 sequences are MDHEN and SYDVKM. This CDR3 is 15 amino acids long.

As regards this clonotype: Its antigen is unknown.

Sequenced material: CD4+ T cells from blood, cultured in vitro. The chain recombines TRBV28 with TRBJ2-2; D is ambiguous. The receptor was isolated from a human donor in good health. The CDR3, as DNA: TGTGCCAGCAGTTTTAACAGACCCAACACCGGGGAGCTGTTTTTT. Its protein product is CASSFNRPNTGELFF.